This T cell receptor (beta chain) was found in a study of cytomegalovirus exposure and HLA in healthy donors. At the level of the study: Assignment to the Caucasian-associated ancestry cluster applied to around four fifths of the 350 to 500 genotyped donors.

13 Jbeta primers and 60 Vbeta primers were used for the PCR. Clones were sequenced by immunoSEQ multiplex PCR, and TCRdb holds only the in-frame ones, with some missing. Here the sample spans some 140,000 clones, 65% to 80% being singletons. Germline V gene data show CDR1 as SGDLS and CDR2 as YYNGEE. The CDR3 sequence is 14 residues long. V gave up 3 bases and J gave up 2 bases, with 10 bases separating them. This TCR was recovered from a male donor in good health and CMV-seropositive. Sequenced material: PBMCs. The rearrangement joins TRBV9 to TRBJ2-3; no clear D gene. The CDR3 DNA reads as TGTGCCAGCAGCGCCACTACCTCCACAGATACGCAGTATTTT. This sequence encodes CASSATTSTDTQYF.